The 25 T cell receptor beta chains reported below all come from one sample, sequenced in a study of cytomegalovirus exposure and HLA in healthy donors. PCR was performed using 60 Vbeta and 13 Jbeta primers. Clones were read by immunoSEQ multiplex PCR, and TCRdb kept only the in-frame ones, dropping some. The sample holds 55,000 to 70,000 clones, about four fifths seen once. Sequencing was carried out using PBMCs. The receptors originated from a man aged 18 to 29 in good health and CMV-seropositive.

This rearrangement joins TRBV6-5 to TRBJ2-7; TRBD2 might be the D (5 bases). The CDR3 length is 13 residues. Germline values: CDR1 MNHEY, CDR2 SVGAGI. Trimming left V 6 bases short and J 2 bases short, with 11 bases between. CDR3 DNA sequence: TGTGCCAGCAGCTCCCCCGGGACCTACGAGCAGTACTTC. This translates into CASSSPGTYEQYF.

V gene TRBV5-1 combines with J gene TRBJ1-2, with D unresolved. The CDR3 is 14 amino acids. Trimming removed 0 bases at V and 8 bases at J, with 14 bases between. CDR1 SGHRS and CDR2 YFSETQ come from the germline V gene. DNA of the CDR3: TGCGCCAGCAGCTTGGCCCCCCAAGAGGGAGGCTACACCTTC. It yields the protein CASSLAPQEGGYTF.

The V call is TRBV30, the J call TRBJ2-1; 7 bases match TRBD2. V was clipped by 3 bases and J by 9 bases; unmatched bases: 8. The germline V gene encodes CDR1 GTSNPN and CDR2 SVGIG (reference sequence). The CDR3 has 13 residues. The CDR3 protein is CAWSPNSGGEQFF. DNA of the CDR3: TGTGCCTGGAGCCCCAATTCGGGGGGTGAGCAGTTCTTC.

V usage is TRBV30 and J usage is TRBJ1-1; no reliable D call. This CDR3 contains 12 residues. Trimming cost V 2 bases and J 4 bases, with 8 bases left between them. Germline V gene data show CDR1 as GTSNPN and CDR2 as SVGIG (reference sequence). The CDR3 DNA sequence: TGTGCCTGGAGTCCCCCGGTCACTGAAGCTTTCTTT. Translating it yields CAWSPPVTEAFF. The full variable domain, completed using reference TRBV30 and TRBJ1-1, is SQTIHQWPATLVQPVGSPLSLECTVEGTSNPNLYWYRQAAGRGLQLLFYSVGIGQISSEVPQNLSASRPQDRQFILSSKKLLLSDSGFYLCAWSPPVTEAFFGQGTRLTVV.

The chain uses TRBV30 and TRBJ2-3; 8 bases map to TRBD2. The CDR3 has 12 residues. Germline CDR1 reads GTSNPN; CDR2 reads SVGIG (reference sequence). The trim removed 5 bases at V and 4 bases at J, leaving 2 bases unmatched. The CDR3, as DNA: TGTGCCTGGTCGGGGGGGGCAGATACGCAGTATTTT. This codes for CAWSGGADTQYF.

The chain uses TRBV6-5 and TRBJ1-6, with 9 bases matching TRBD1. V was clipped by 2 bases and J by 9 bases; unmatched bases: 5. The length of the CDR3 is 15 residues. Germline CDR1 MNHEY, CDR2 SVGAGI. The CDR3 is CASSYAGQGRSPLHF. CDR3 sequence (DNA): TGTGCCAGCAGTTACGCGGGACAGGGTCGTTCACCCCTCCACTTT.

This rearrangement joins TRBV29-1 to TRBJ2-2; no clear D gene. V gave up 6 bases and J gave up 5 bases, with 7 bases separating them. Germline V gene lookup returns CDR1 SQVTM and CDR2 ANQGSEA. The CDR3 length is 11 residues. CDR3 in amino acids: CSVEITGELFF. The CDR3 DNA sequence: TGCAGCGTAGAGATAACCGGGGAGCTGTTTTTT.

The chain couples TRBV5-4 to TRBJ1-1; no firm D call. The V end was cut by 4 bases, the J end by 1 base, with 11 bases between. This CDR3 comprises 14 residues. In germline, CDR1 is SGHNT, CDR2 YYREEE (reference sequence). In DNA form, the CDR3 reads TGTGCCAGCAGCAAGGACTCGGCGAACACTGAAGCTTTCTTT. It is translated as CASSKDSANTEAFF.

The chain has TRBV6-6 and TRBJ1-1, with 9 bases identical to TRBD1. The junction had 10 bases not matched to a gene; V was cut back by 6 bases and J by 8 bases. The germline V gene has CDR1 MNHNY and CDR2 SVGAGI (reference sequence). This CDR3 has 14 amino acids. The CDR3 sequence is CASSYRDRESEAFF. CDR3 nucleotides: TGTGCCAGCAGCTACCGGGACAGGGAGTCGGAAGCTTTCTTT.

This rearrangement joins TRBV28 to TRBJ1-2; no definite D call. Trimming cost V 3 bases and J 8 bases, with 16 bases left between them. CDR3 length: 14 residues. Germline V gene sequence: CDR1 MDHEN, CDR2 SYDVKM. CDR3 residues: CASSFPLRNPGYTF. The DNA of the CDR3 is TGTGCCAGCAGTTTCCCTCTGAGGAACCCGGGCTACACCTTC.

Concerning this clone: The identical CDR3 is also encoded by other nucleotide sequences in the sample. The chain combines TRBV10-2 with TRBJ1-1, with a tentative D call TRBD1 (5 bases). Germline assignment: CDR1 WSHSY and CDR2 SAAADI. The CDR3 extends over 13 amino acids. V lost 2 bases to trimming and J lost 4 bases, with 8 bases between them. CDR3 in DNA: TGCGCCAGCAGTGAGCAGGGTGGCACTGAAGCTTTCTTT. Translating it yields CASSEQGGTEAFF.

In DNA, the CDR3 is TGTGCCATCAGGGACAGGGTTGAAGATGGCTACACCTTC. Its protein product is CAIRDRVEDGYTF. The chain has TRBV10-3 and TRBJ1-2; TRBD1 matches 8 bases. This CDR3 spans 13 amino acids. Trimming cost V 6 bases and J 6 bases; bases outside gene matches: 6. The germline V gene encodes CDR1 ENHRY and CDR2 SYGVKD.

The CDR3 reads CASSSGSNYEQYF. Written as DNA, the CDR3 is TGTGCCAGCAGTTCCGGGTCGAACTACGAGCAGTACTTC. The chain employs TRBV28 and TRBJ2-7, with D unresolved. The germline V gene has CDR1 MDHEN and CDR2 SYDVKM. The V end lost 4 bases, the J end lost 3 bases, and 10 bases lay between the germline ends. This CDR3 has 13 amino acids.

The chain carries TRBV6-5 and TRBJ2-7; a weak D match, TRBD2 (5 bases). Germline lookup yields CDR1 MNHEY and CDR2 SVGAGI. V was clipped by 2 bases and J by 5 bases, with 10 bases between them. The CDR3 covers 13 residues. The CDR3 nucleotides are TGTGCCAGCAGTTACAGCGGAATCGACGAGCAGTACTTC. The encoded protein is CASSYSGIDEQYF.

This chain connects TRBV30 to TRBJ1-6; 8 bases are a match to TRBD1. The length of the CDR3 is 14 residues. Trimming at V came to 2 bases and at J to 10 bases, leaving 7 bases not matched to a gene. Germline lookup yields CDR1 GTSNPN and CDR2 SVGIG (reference sequence). DNA of the CDR3: TGTGCCTGGAGTCCCGGACAGGGTGGCTCACCCCTCCACTTT. It encodes CAWSPGQGGSPLHF.

J is TRBJ1-5 and V is TRBV30; D is perhaps TRBD1 (5 bases). The CDR3 is made up of 15 amino acids. In germline, CDR1 is GTSNPN, CDR2 SVGIG (reference sequence). Trimming took off 2 bases at V and 0 bases at J, with 11 bases between the two ends. Here the CDR3 DNA reads TGTGCCTGGAGTCCAGGGTCCTATAGCAATCAGCCCCAGCATTTT. This translates into CAWSPGSYSNQPQHF.

A single count supports this clone. The rearrangement uses TRBV29-1 and TRBJ2-2; perhaps TRBD1 as D (6 bases). Between the trimmed V and J ends, which lost 4 bases and 3 bases, there was a span of 9 bases. Per germline, CDR1 SQVTM and CDR2 ANQGSEA. This CDR3 is built from 13 residues. The CDR3 nucleotides read TGCAGCGTTGCGTACAGGGACACCGGGGAGCTGTTTTTT. It codes for CSVAYRDTGELFF.

This clone appeared a few times. The genes are TRBV7-6 and TRBJ2-3; D is uncertain. Germline-derived CDR1 and CDR2 are SGHVS and FNYEAQ. The CDR3 runs 14 residues. Deletions cut 4 bases from V and 1 base from J, with 9 bases between. The CDR3 nucleotides read TGTGCCAGCAGCTCAGGTCCGGGCACAGATACGCAGTATTTT. This encodes CASSSGPGTDTQYF.

The V and J genes are TRBV19 and TRBJ1-1; 11 bases agree with TRBD1. Germline CDR1 reads LNHDA; CDR2 reads SQIVND (reference sequence). The trim removed 3 bases at V and 3 bases at J, leaving 3 bases unmatched. This CDR3 has 15 residues. CDR3 bases: TGTGCCAGTAGTATGACGGGACAGGGGGACACTGAAGCTTTCTTT. Its translation is CASSMTGQGDTEAFF.

In nucleotides, the CDR3 is TGTGCCAGCAGCTCAAGCGGGGGAAATTCACCCCTCCACTTT. It is translated as CASSSSGGNSPLHF. The genes are TRBV7-9 and TRBJ1-6; D might be TRBD1 (5 bases). V was clipped by 4 bases and J by 7 bases, with 11 bases between them. Germline CDR1 reads SEHNR; CDR2 reads FQNEAQ (reference sequence). This CDR3 spans 14 amino acids. The full variable domain, in which reference TRBV7-9 and TRBJ1-6 provide the parts outside the CDR3, is DTGVSQNPRHKITKRGQNVTFRCDPISEHNRLYWYRQTLGQGPEFLTYFQNEAQLEKSRLLSDRFSAERPKGSFSTLEIQRTEQGDSAMYLCASSSSGGNSPLHFGNGTRLTVT.

The chain is built from TRBV6-1 and TRBJ2-3; 7 bases agree with TRBD2. J was trimmed by 1 base and V by 2 bases; bases with no gene match: 3. The germline gives CDR1 MNHNS, CDR2 SASEGT. The CDR3 sequence is 15 residues long. The CDR3 DNA reads as TGTGCCAGCAGTGAACCCGCGGGGGGCACAGATACGCAGTATTTT. This codes for CASSEPAGGTDTQYF.

The chain recombines TRBV7-9 with TRBJ1-1; 8 bases align to TRBD1. Germline CDR1 SEHNR, CDR2 FQNEAQ (reference sequence). V was pared by 4 bases and J by 11 bases, with 15 bases of the junction left unmatched. The length of the CDR3 is 15 residues. The CDR3, as DNA: TGTGCCAGCAGCTCAGGGGGCACGTCCCACTGGGGGGCTTTCTTT. It is translated as CASSSGGTSHWGAFF.

The chain employs TRBV5-6 and TRBJ2-7; 10 nucleotides agree with TRBD1. V shed 4 bases and J 4 bases; nucleotides not matched to a gene: 5. The CDR3 length is 14 residues. Germline assignment: CDR1 SGHDT and CDR2 YYEEEE. DNA for the CDR3: TGTGCCAGCAGCCCCGGGACAGGGGCATACGAGCAGTACTTC. Translated: CASSPGTGAYEQYF.

V usage is TRBV30 and J usage is TRBJ1-1, with D uncertain. The CDR3 runs to 12 residues. V was trimmed by 1 base and J by 2 bases, leaving 5 bases between them. The germline V gene has CDR1 GTSNPN and CDR2 SVGIG (reference sequence). The CDR3 nucleotides read TGTGCCTGGAGTGATCTAAACACTGAAGCTTTCTTT. Translated: CAWSDLNTEAFF.

This chain uses TRBV7-9 with TRBJ2-7; TRBD2 matches at 14 bases. The germline CDR1 and CDR2 sequences are SEHNR and FQNEAQ (reference sequence). The trim removed 3 bases at V and 5 bases at J, leaving 3 bases unmatched. This CDR3 has 15 amino acids. CDR3 protein: CASSLTSGGAHEQYF. CDR3 coding DNA: TGTGCCAGCAGCTTGACTAGCGGGGGGGCCCACGAGCAGTACTTC.